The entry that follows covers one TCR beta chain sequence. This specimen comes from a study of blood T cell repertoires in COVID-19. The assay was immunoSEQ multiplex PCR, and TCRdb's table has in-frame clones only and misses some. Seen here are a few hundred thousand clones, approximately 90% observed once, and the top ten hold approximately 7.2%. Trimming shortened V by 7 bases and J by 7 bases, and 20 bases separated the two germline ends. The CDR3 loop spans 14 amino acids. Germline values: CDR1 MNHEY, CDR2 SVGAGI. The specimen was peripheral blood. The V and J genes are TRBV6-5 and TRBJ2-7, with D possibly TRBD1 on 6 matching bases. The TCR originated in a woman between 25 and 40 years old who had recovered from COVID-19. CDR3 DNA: TGTGCCAGCATTACAGGGCTCCATCTACGTGAGCAGTACTTC. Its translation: CASITGLHLREQYF.